This T cell receptor beta chain was sequenced during a study of T cells in Graves' hyperthyroidism and ophthalmopathy. Regions amplified from RNA transcripts were the TCR beta CDR3 regions. When the TCR CDR3 underwent first-round RT-PCR, the HTBI primer set was used. MiXCR was run by TCRdb on the multiplex PCR reads, yielding one entry per CDR3 protein. Of 130,000 to 150,000 distinct CDR3 sequences in the sample, roughly 23% are singletons; the top ten hold 65% to 80%. CDR1 is LNHDA and CDR2 is SQIVND in the germline V gene (reference sequence). The ends lost 7 bases at V and 6 bases at J; junction bases unmatched: 10. CDR3 size: 16 residues. Any patient presenting with uncontrolled infection, other autoimmune disease, pregnancy or lactation was left out. A note on this clonotype: Its target is not known.

Study observations and caveats: Most thyroid clonotypes that were expanded above 0.001 also turned up in blood.

The TCR was taken from a woman aged 45-59 years with Graves' hyperthyroidism that later progressed to Graves' ophthalmopathy. Source material: blood. The V call is TRBV19, the J call TRBJ1-5; 12 bases map to TRBD1. CDR3 nucleotides: TGTGCCAGTACGTATGCCGGGACAGGGGGCTTTCAGCCCCAGCATTTT. It encodes CASTYAGTGGFQPQHF.